The 10 T cell receptor beta chains below all came from one sample that was sequenced in a study of T cells after yellow fever vaccination. In TCRdb, the 5' RACE reads were re-called with MiXCR into one record per CDR3 protein. The sample contains about 46,000 distinct CDR3 sequences, about 6.3% of which appear only once. The specimen was PBMCs, either bulk or a sorted T-cell subset (CD4+, CD8+, memory, or dextramer-sorted; not recorded which), collected 45 days after the yellow fever booster vaccination. The receptors shown here come from a young man who received the YFV17D yellow fever vaccine.

This clonotype was seen many times. This chain links TRBV20-1 with TRBJ1-2; perhaps TRBD1 as D (5 bases). V lost 3 bases and J lost 4, with 9 bases in between. The length of the CDR3 is 12 residues. The germline gives CDR1 DFQATT, CDR2 SNEGSKA (reference sequence). The DNA for the CDR3 is TGCAGTGCTAGTAGGGACGGCTATGGCTACACCTTC. Residues: CSASRDGYGYTF.

At least ten counts were recorded for this clonotype. J is TRBJ2-1 and V is TRBV12-3 or TRBV12-4; no firm D call. This CDR3 is 12 amino acids long. V was cut by 1 base and J by 10 bases, with 8 bases left in between. This CDR3 reads CASSLEVYEQFF. The CDR3 DNA is TGTGCCAGCAGTTTAGAGGTATACGAGCAGTTCTTC.

Ten or more counts support this clonotype. This chain joins TRBV24-1 and TRBJ2-1, with D perhaps matching TRBD1 (6 bases). Germline CDR1 reads KGHDR; CDR2 reads SFDVKD. V was shortened by 0 bases and J by 0 bases, with 8 bases between the two germline ends. The CDR3 length is 16 residues. In nucleotides, the CDR3 is TGTGCCACCAGTGATTTGCAGGGGAGCTCCTACAATGAGCAGTTCTTC. The encoded protein is CATSDLQGSSYNEQFF.

The V and J genes are TRBV2 and TRBJ1-1; TRBD1 is a possible D gene (5 bases). Trimming stripped 6 bases from V and 9 bases from J, with 17 bases between. Germline V gene lookup returns CDR1 SNHLY and CDR2 FYNNEI. This CDR3 spans 13 amino acids. The CDR3 region is CASSQSRDGKAFF. For the CDR3, the DNA is TGTGCCAGCAGCCAGTCCCGGGACGGAAAAGCTTTCTTT.

Ten or more counts support this clonotype. This chain joins TRBV7-7 and TRBJ2-1; 7 bases line up with TRBD1. Germline CDR1 and CDR2: SSHAT and FNYEAQ (reference sequence). The junction had 12 bases not matched to a gene; V was cut back by 5 bases and J by 8 bases. There are 15 residues in the CDR3. The CDR3 coding sequence is TGTGCCAGCAGCCAGACAGGGATGGGGGTTGATGAGCAGTTCTTC. Its protein is CASSQTGMGVDEQFF. Based on the CDR3 plus reference TRBV7-7 and TRBJ2-1, the full variable domain is GAGVSQSPRYKVTKRGQDVTLRCDPISSHATLYWYQQALGQGPEFLTYFNYEAQPDKSGLPSDRFSAERPEGSISTLTIQRTEQRDSAMYRCASSQTGMGVDEQFFGPGTRLTVL.

This rearrangement joins TRBV27 to TRBJ1-4; D is perhaps TRBD1 (6 bases). Germline V gene sequence: CDR1 MNHEY, CDR2 SMNVEV (reference sequence). The ends were cut back, 5 bases at V and 0 bases at J, with 10 bases in the middle. The CDR3 runs 15 residues. The CDR3 here is CASSEGTTTNEKLFF. CDR3 bases: TGTGCCAGCAGTGAAGGGACAACAACTAATGAAAAACTGTTTTTT.

This chain joins TRBV9 and TRBJ2-3; 14 nucleotides match TRBD2. J was trimmed by 9 bases and V by 3 bases; bases with no gene match: 6. This CDR3 has 15 residues. The germline V gene encodes CDR1 SGDLS and CDR2 YYNGEE. The CDR3 DNA sequence: TGTGCCAGCAGCGGGGGACTAGCGGGAGTTGACACGCAGTATTTT. Residues: CASSGGLAGVDTQYF.

This clonotype has just a few counts. The chain combines TRBV20-1 with TRBJ2-4; TRBD2 agrees at 7 bases. The germline V gene encodes CDR1 DFQATT and CDR2 SNEGSKA (reference sequence). The CDR3 consists of 13 residues. As DNA, the CDR3 is TGCAGCGCGGGCAGGGAGGGCAAAAACATTCAGTACTTC. It yields the protein CSAGREGKNIQYF.

As to this clonotype: Just one base apart from a much larger clone, this may be a read error. In DNA, the CDR3 is TGTGCCAGCAGCCAAGAACAGGTGTCGCAGTATTTT. This translates into CASSQEQVSQYF. V usage is TRBV3-1 and J usage is TRBJ2-3; D is perhaps TRBD1 (5 bases). The CDR3 is made up of 12 amino acids. The germline CDR1 and CDR2 sequences are LGHDT and YNNKEL (reference sequence). V was clipped by 0 bases and J by 10 bases, with 8 bases between them.

Many counts were recorded for this clonotype. This chain joins TRBV9 and TRBJ1-1; maybe TRBD1 (5 bases). Trimming removed 0 bases from V and 3 bases from J, with 9 bases in between. Germline assignment: CDR1 SGDLS and CDR2 YYNGEE. This CDR3 is 14 amino acids long. CDR3 nucleotides: TGTGCCAGCAGCGTAGGGGTGGGGGACACTGAAGCTTTCTTT. Its protein product is CASSVGVGDTEAFF.